This TCR beta chain originates from a study of T cells in tumors after PD-1 blockade. In the study overall: Prior checkpoint blockade, systemic immunosuppressant use, or anti-cancer therapy within 4 weeks excluded patients. A subset received ongoing vismodegib 150 mg daily alongside anti-PD-1 therapy. Study observations and caveats: Some novel exhausted tumor clones appeared in pre-treatment blood, suggesting peripheral recruitment.

Template: tumor biopsy or peripheral blood genomic DNA, roughly 550-6,004 ng per sample. Notes on this clone: The antigen remains undetermined.

Repertoires were generated with immunoSEQ multiplex PCR, while TCRdb's copy carries only in-frame clones and drops some. The repertoire includes tens of thousands of clones, roughly 80% of them detected once, and 4% to 5% sits in the top ten. V lost 1 base, J lost 7 bases, and 7 bases lay in between. The CDR3 runs to 12 residues. The sequenced sample was PBMCs, obtained before anti-PD-1 treatment. The sequence was collected from a human donor with basal cell carcinoma. The chain employs TRBV12-3 or TRBV12-4 and TRBJ1-2; D might be TRBD1 (5 bases). The CDR3 nucleotides are TGTGCCAGCAGTTTAGGCCAGGGTGGCTACACCTTC. This codes for CASSLGQGGYTF.